The sequence of this TCR beta chain was determined in a study of breast tumors, draining lymph nodes, adjacent tissues. Study outcomes and limitations: Findings are consistent with lymph node origin and intratumoral expansion of most tumor T cells. Data only fit, rather than demonstrated, lymph node origin of most tumor T cells. Tumor repertoires ranked between lymph nodes and nontumor tissue in diversity, with V and J gene preferences.

By frequency in the sample, this clonotype is medium-sized. Its target is not known. Germline loops: CDR1 LNHDA, CDR2 SQIVND (reference sequence). Trimming shortened V by 7 bases and J by 9 bases, and 22 bases separated the two germline ends. The CDR3 contains 15 residues. From the multiplex PCR reads, TCRdb called clonotypes with MiXCR, one entry per CDR3 protein. The data show 50,000 to 55,000 distinct CDR3 sequences, around 45% seen once. The chain joins TRBV19 to TRBJ1-5; D may be TRBD1 (6 bases). The source is a female donor with breast cancer. Some clones in this sample may be carry-over from other donors' samples. Specimen: breast tumor tissue. CDR3 region: CASTHTSGDWGPQHF. CDR3 DNA: TGTGCCAGTACCCACACTTCAGGGGACTGGGGGCCCCAGCATTTT.